The rows below give T cell receptor beta chains drawn from one sample of a study of T-cell memory formation after mild COVID-19. TCRdb redid the calling of the 5' RACE reads with MiXCR, one entry per CDR3 protein. The sample includes approximately 400,000 distinct CDR3 sequences, roughly 18% of them seen just once. The material sequenced was PBMCs or a T cell subset sorted from them (not recorded which). All receptors derive from a man younger than 30 who had mild COVID-19 (a few samples of this study predate the infection). Cell type and time point are not known. The CDR3 runs from the conserved cysteine through the conserved F or W.

V,J,CDR3
TRBV11-2,TRBJ2-5,CASSYARETQYF
TRBV5-1,TRBJ1-4,CASSLARGQGNEKLFF
TRBV19,TRBJ1-2,CASSIVSGYGYTF
TRBV7-2,TRBJ1-1,CASSRQTEAFF
TRBV20-1,TRBJ2-5,CSAREAGGPRAQYF
TRBV28,TRBJ1-1,CASSSAPDRGYPKLNTEAFF
TRBV27,TRBJ2-7,CASSPRQGPSYEQYF
TRBV7-9,TRBJ1-1,CAGGGGANTEAFF
TRBV20-1,TRBJ1-4,CSAHDRGANEKLFF
TRBV29-1,TRBJ2-7,CSAATGATYEQYF
TRBV7-2,TRBJ2-1,CASSPWVVYEQFF
TRBV5-1,TRBJ2-1,CSSTLAGLRRPMGQFF
TRBV4-3,TRBJ1-2,CASSQESGSPGYTF
TRBV5-1,TRBJ2-3,CASSLDTSTDTQYF
TRBV5-1,TRBJ2-1,CASRIIYRGRSYNEQFF
TRBV5-4,TRBJ2-7,CASSLDYRGREQYF
TRBV6-2/TRBV6-3,TRBJ2-2,CASSFLSVMNTGELFF
TRBV7-2,TRBJ2-7,CASSLAGTSYEQYF
TRBV5-5,TRBJ2-1,CASSFRGPLGQGASEQFF
TRBV4-2,TRBJ2-6,CASSEPGNSGANVLTF
TRBV6-5,TRBJ2-6,CASRRGQGATGANVLTF
TRBV20-1,TRBJ1-2,CSARESRGQCTF
TRBV9,TRBJ1-2,CASSVAAGTYGYTF
TRBV20-1,TRBJ2-3,CSAHRDRDTDTQYF
TRBV6-6,TRBJ2-5,CASSYPGQGETQYF
TRBV20-1,TRBJ2-7,CSASRKAYEQYF
TRBV12-3/TRBV12-4,TRBJ1-2,CASSLALLSKPYGYTF
TRBV28,TRBJ2-2,CASSLDTGDRELFF
TRBV12-3/TRBV12-4,TRBJ1-1,CASRGVEAFF
TRBV12-3/TRBV12-4,TRBJ2-2,CASSWKVTGELFF
TRBV12-3/TRBV12-4,TRBJ2-1,CASSFRSVSYNEQFF
TRBV11-2,TRBJ2-1,CASSFEVDSYNEQFF
TRBV29-1,TRBJ1-2,CSEQDSYPYGYTF
TRBV23-1,TRBJ1-6,CASHLTPLHF
TRBV5-1,TRBJ1-1,CASSAWVRGMNTEAFF
TRBV10-3,TRBJ2-5,CAISEPGQEETQYF
TRBV6-6,TRBJ2-3,CASSYWGERDTQYF
TRBV29-1,TRBJ2-5,CSVPERGGPETQYF
TRBV6-1,TRBJ2-5,CASSGGTSGPRTQYF
TRBV14,TRBJ2-1,CASSQLGQGAPYEQFF
TRBV7-3,TRBJ1-2,CASSPGRDGGYTF
TRBV7-2,TRBJ2-3,CASSPGVTGRGTDTQYF
TRBV6-2/TRBV6-3,TRBJ2-1,CASSRPSGAEQFF
TRBV18,TRBJ2-4,CASSQTGTFDLAKNIQYF
TRBV7-2,TRBJ2-5,CASSLDPTGNWGTQYF
TRBV4-3,TRBJ2-2,CASSQHTRGAGTGELFF
TRBV6-2/TRBV6-3,TRBJ1-4,CASSYRQATNEKLFF
TRBV19,TRBJ1-2,CASSLQDRGYGYTF
TRBV7-2,TRBJ1-1,CASSPGAGRGETEAFF
TRBV5-1,TRBJ1-3,CASGQGNGNTIYF
TRBV29-1,TRBJ1-2,CSVGQGAGYTF